This entry concerns a single T cell receptor beta chain. TCRdb called the 5' RACE reads again in MiXCR, with one record for every CDR3 protein. Of around 62,000 distinct CDR3 sequences listed, less than 20% are singletons. This sample was included in a study of HIV-infected patients and healthy controls. Trimming removed 1 base from V and 2 bases from J; junction bases left unmatched: 3. CDR3 length: 16 residues. Germline loops: CDR1 LGHDT, CDR2 YNNKEL (reference sequence). The sequencing sample was made of CD4+ T cells from blood. The chain carries TRBV3-1 and TRBJ1-2; 11 bases are a match to TRBD1. This TCR derives from a human donor in good health. The CDR3 DNA reads TGTGCCAGCAGCCAAGGGACAGGGGGCTTGAACTATGGCTACACCTTC. Residues: CASSQGTGGLNYGYTF.